The 23 T cell receptor beta chains below come from one sample, sequenced in a study of beta chain features in type 1 diabetes. The sequenced template was cDNA made from the entire isolated RNA. Sequencing used immunoSEQ multiplex PCR; TCRdb keeps in-frame clones, though not all of them. Of 300,000 to 450,000 clones in the sample, roughly 12% were seen once. The sample consisted of naive CD4+ T cells from blood. The receptor set was obtained from a man aged 18 to 29 in good health.

This sequence joins TRBV5-6 and TRBJ1-2; 7 bases align to TRBD1. CDR3 length: 13 residues. In germline, CDR1 is SGHDT, CDR2 YYEEEE. J gave up 4 bases and V 4 bases, and 4 bases lay outside the gene matches. CDR3 coding DNA: TGTGCCAGCAGCCCGGGACAGACCTATGGCTACACCTTC. Amino acid sequence: CASSPGQTYGYTF.

The rearrangement joins TRBV7-9 to TRBJ1-4, with TRBD1 identical over 8 bases. J gave up 6 bases and V 6 bases, and 3 bases lay outside the gene matches. The CDR3 is 13 amino acids. Looked up from germline, CDR1 is SEHNR and CDR2 is FQNEAQ (reference sequence). DNA for the CDR3: TGTGCCAGCAGGGAGACAGGGGATGAAAAACTGTTTTTT. Its translation: CASRETGDEKLFF.

The table lists this clone with a few counts. V and J are TRBV5-4 and TRBJ2-3, with 9 bases aligning to TRBD1. The CDR3 covers 16 residues. V trimming: 0 bases; J trimming: 2 bases; junction bases outside the gene matches: 4. The V gene's germline CDR1 is SGHNT and CDR2 YYREEE (reference sequence). The CDR3 region is CASSLDRTGATDTQYF. The CDR3 DNA reads as TGTGCCAGCAGCTTGGATAGGACAGGGGCCACAGATACGCAGTATTTT.

This clone was detected a few times. The chain has TRBV7-9 and TRBJ2-5; TRBD2 might be the D (7 bases). Germline V CDR1 and CDR2: SEHNR, FQNEAQ (reference sequence). V shed 5 bases and J shed 4 bases, with 17 bases lying between them. CDR3 size: 15 residues. CDR3 nucleotide sequence: TGTGCCAGCAGCGACTTACGGGGGGCAGGAGAGACCCAGTACTTC. It is translated as CASSDLRGAGETQYF.

The J gene is TRBJ2-7, the V gene TRBV7-3, with no clear D. The CDR3 consists of 14 residues. V gave up 1 base and J gave up 2 bases, with 9 bases separating them. Germline V gives CDR1 SGHTA, CDR2 FQGTGA. CDR3 nucleotide sequence: TGTGCCAGCAGCTTAATTAGAGGTACCTACGAGCAGTACTTC. Protein: CASSLIRGTYEQYF.

This clone was picked up a small number of times. As DNA, the CDR3 is TGTGCCAGCAGCCAACGAGTACAGGGGGCGCAAGCTTTCTTT. Translated: CASSQRVQGAQAFF. V gene TRBV14 combines with J gene TRBJ1-1; the match to TRBD1 covers 9 bases. Germline CDR1 and CDR2: SGHDN and FVKESK. This CDR3 comprises 14 residues. Germline trimming cut 2 bases from V and 9 bases from J; bases unmatched to any gene: 7.

This rearrangement joins TRBV6-5 to TRBJ2-2, with 14 bases that match TRBD2. The CDR3 is 16 amino acids. Germline trimming cut 2 bases from V and 6 bases from J; bases unmatched to any gene: 2. Per germline, CDR1 MNHEY and CDR2 SVGAGI. The CDR3 protein is CASSYGTSGSPGELFF. CDR3 DNA sequence: TGTGCCAGCAGTTACGGGACTAGCGGGAGCCCCGGGGAGCTGTTTTTT.

This clone has more than one count but fewer than ten. The chain recombines TRBV29-1 with TRBJ1-5; 9 positions agree with TRBD1. With V trimmed by 5 bases and J by 4 bases, 6 bases remained unmatched. CDR1 SQVTM and CDR2 ANQGSEA come from the germline V gene. The CDR3 is 14 residues long. The CDR3 bases are TGCAGCGTTCCTGGGACAGGGCGAAATCAGCCCCAGCATTTT. It translates to CSVPGTGRNQPQHF.

V and J are TRBV2 and TRBJ2-7; perhaps TRBD1 as D (5 bases). V was shortened by 7 bases and J by 6 bases, with 10 bases between the two germline ends. Germline V gene lookup returns CDR1 SNHLY and CDR2 FYNNEI. This CDR3 has 11 residues. CDR3 protein: CASNRLAEQYF. CDR3 DNA: TGTGCCAGCAACAGGTTGGCCGAGCAGTACTTC.

In this sample, this clone turned up once. This sequence joins TRBV5-1 and TRBJ2-7; 8 nucleotides agree with TRBD1. Losses at the gene ends were 0 bases for V and 2 bases for J; bases not matched to a gene: 7. The germline CDR1 and CDR2 sequences are SGHRS and YFSETQ. The CDR3 consists of 16 residues. The chain's CDR3 is CASSLAGARGPYEQYF. The CDR3 coding sequence is TGCGCCAGCAGCTTGGCCGGGGCCAGGGGGCCCTACGAGCAGTACTTC.

The chain recombines TRBV18 with TRBJ2-3; 7 bases line up with TRBD1. The CDR3 is 14 amino acids. The V segment lost 3 bases and the J segment 6 bases; nucleotides outside the gene matches: 6. Per the germline V gene, CDR1 is KGHSH and CDR2 is LQKENI. CDR3 residues: CASSPSGGVDTQYF. The CDR3 DNA is TGTGCCAGCTCACCTTCAGGGGGTGTTGATACGCAGTATTTT.

This chain connects TRBV18 to TRBJ2-3; 7 nucleotides line up with TRBD1. CDR1 and CDR2 (germline): KGHSH, LQKENI. The junction had 6 bases not matched to a gene; V was cut back by 3 bases and J by 3 bases. There are 15 residues in the CDR3. CDR3 residues: CASSPRTGSTDTQYF. CDR3 DNA sequence: TGTGCCAGCTCACCCCGGACAGGATCTACAGATACGCAGTATTTT.

In its sample, this clone was seen a few times. The chain combines TRBV4-2 with TRBJ2-3; D gene ambiguous. Germline loops: CDR1 LGHNA, CDR2 YNFKEQ. The germline V and J ends were trimmed by 1 base and 6 bases, with 8 bases remaining between them. This CDR3 has 13 amino acids. DNA for the CDR3: TGTGCCAGCAGCCAAGTATCCGGGGATACGCAGTATTTT. Translation: CASSQVSGDTQYF.

The chain employs TRBV30 and TRBJ2-1, with D perhaps TRBD2 (6 bases). The CDR3 runs 14 residues. Per the germline V gene, CDR1 is GTSNPN and CDR2 is SVGIG (reference sequence). The V end was cut by 0 bases, the J end by 6 bases, with 12 bases between. The CDR3 nucleotides read TGTGCCTGGAGTGTACAGCTAGCGATCAATGAGCAGTTCTTC. It specifies CAWSVQLAINEQFF.

The chain employs TRBV18 and TRBJ2-7, with 7 bases that match TRBD2. The CDR3 loop spans 15 amino acids. V lost 6 bases to trimming and J lost 2 bases; unmatched junction nucleotides: 10. CDR1 KGHSH and CDR2 LQKENI come from the germline V gene. CDR3: CASSPTGGPTYEQYF. The CDR3 DNA reads as TGTGCCAGCTCCCCGACGGGAGGTCCTACCTACGAGCAGTACTTC.

This clone has only a few counts. The chain joins TRBV7-2 to TRBJ2-3, with 7 bases lining up with TRBD2. The CDR3 consists of 16 residues. After removal of 3 bases from V and 0 bases from J, the junction contained 6 bases not matched to a gene. Per the germline V gene, CDR1 is SGHTA and CDR2 is FQGNSA. The CDR3 DNA follows: TGTGCCAGCAGCTTTCAGCGGGACCTCAGCACAGATACGCAGTATTTT. Encoded protein: CASSFQRDLSTDTQYF.

The chain recombines TRBV7-2 with TRBJ1-3; D gene unclear. CDR3 size: 15 residues. Trimming left V 5 bases short and J 1 base short, with 12 bases between. CDR1 is SGHTA and CDR2 is FQGNSA in the germline V gene. CDR3 coding DNA: TGTGCCAGCAGCCAGGAAAGTCTATCTGGAAACACCATATATTTT. Translating gives CASSQESLSGNTIYF. Looking up the rest from reference TRBV7-2 and TRBJ1-3 gives the full variable domain: GAGVSQSPSNKVTEKGKDVELRCDPISGHTALYWYRQSLGQGLEFLIYFQGNSAPDKSGLPSDRFSAERTGGSVSTLTIQRTQQEDSAVYLCASSQESLSGNTIYFGEGSWLTVV.

This rearrangement joins TRBV28 to TRBJ2-5; D is undetermined. The J call may not be correct, given that the DNA end is closer to TRBJ2-7. CDR3 length equals 15 residues. The germline CDR1 and CDR2 sequences are MDHEN and SYDVKM. Here the CDR3 reads CASSLFGQASYEQYF. In nucleotides, the CDR3 is TGTGCCAGCAGTTTATTTGGGCAGGCATCCTACGAGCAGTACTTC.

This clone came up a few times. CDR3 sequence: CASSLLAGGYNEQFF. The CDR3 coding sequence is TGTGCCAGCAGCTTATTAGCGGGAGGCTACAATGAGCAGTTCTTC. The J gene is TRBJ2-1, the V gene TRBV7-3; TRBD2 agrees at 10 bases. V lost 2 bases, J lost 3 bases, and 1 base stayed unmatched. The germline V gene has CDR1 SGHTA and CDR2 FQGTGA. The CDR3 consists of 15 residues.

Only a few counts were recorded for this clone. CDR3 DNA sequence: TGTGCCAGCAGCCAATATAACTACAGGGGTTCCAAAAACATTCAGTACTTC. Protein sequence: CASSQYNYRGSKNIQYF. The chain uses TRBV11-2 and TRBJ2-4; 7 bases are shared with TRBD1. CDR1 is SGHAT, CDR2 FQNNGV, per germline. The CDR3 loop spans 17 amino acids. V shed 5 bases and J 2 bases; nucleotides not matched to a gene: 12. The complete variable domain, with remaining parts taken from reference TRBV11-2 and TRBJ2-4, reads EAGVAQSPRYKIIEKRQSVAFWCNPISGHATLYWYQQILGQGPKLLIQFQNNGVVDDSQLPKDRFSAERLKGVDSTLKIQPAKLEDSAVYLCASSQYNYRGSKNIQYFGAGTRLSVL.

This clone has only a few counts. This rearrangement joins TRBV7-3 to TRBJ2-3, with TRBD2 matching over 12 bases. Germline lookup yields CDR1 SGHTA and CDR2 FQGTGA. This CDR3 spans 18 amino acids. V gave up 5 bases and J gave up 3 bases; unmatched junction bases: 12. CDR3 sequence reads: CASSRTSGMRLGTDTQYF. The CDR3 DNA sequence: TGTGCCAGCAGCCGGACTAGCGGGATGCGTCTTGGAACAGATACGCAGTATTTT.

This clone appeared many times. This chain uses TRBV7-9 with TRBJ2-7, with TRBD2 identical over 11 bases. Germline V gene lookup returns CDR1 SEHNR and CDR2 FQNEAQ (reference sequence). V shed 10 bases and J 2 bases; nucleotides not matched to a gene: 4. The CDR3 contains 13 residues. This chain's CDR3 is CAINSGRAYEQYF. CDR3 bases: TGTGCCATCAATAGCGGGAGGGCCTACGAGCAGTACTTC.

This clone was detected a few times. The J gene is TRBJ2-2, the V gene TRBV9, with D perhaps matching TRBD2 (7 bases). CDR3 length: 17 amino acids. V gave up 3 bases and J gave up 0 bases, with 15 bases separating them. Germline CDR1 SGDLS, CDR2 YYNGEE. The CDR3 sequence: CASSAPRGGANTGELFF. In DNA form, the CDR3 reads TGTGCCAGCAGCGCCCCAAGGGGGGGAGCGAACACCGGGGAGCTGTTTTTT.